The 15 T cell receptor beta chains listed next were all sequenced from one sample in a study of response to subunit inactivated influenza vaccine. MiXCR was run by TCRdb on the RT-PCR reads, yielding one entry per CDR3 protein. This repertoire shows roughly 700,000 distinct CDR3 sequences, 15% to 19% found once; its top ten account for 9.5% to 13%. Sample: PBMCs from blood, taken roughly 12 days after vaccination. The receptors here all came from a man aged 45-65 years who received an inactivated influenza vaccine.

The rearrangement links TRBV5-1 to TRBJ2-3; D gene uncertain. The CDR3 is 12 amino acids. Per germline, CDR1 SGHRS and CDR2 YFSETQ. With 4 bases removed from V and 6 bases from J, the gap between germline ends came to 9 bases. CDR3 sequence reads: CASSQLGDTQYF. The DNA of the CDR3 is TGCGCCAGCAGCCAGCTCGGGGATACGCAGTATTTT.

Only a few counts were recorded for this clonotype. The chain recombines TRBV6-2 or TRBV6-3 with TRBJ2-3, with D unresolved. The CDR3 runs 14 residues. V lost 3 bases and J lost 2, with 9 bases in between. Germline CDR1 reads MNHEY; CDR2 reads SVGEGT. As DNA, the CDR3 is TGTGCCAGCAGTTATTGGCAGATCACAGATACGCAGTATTTT. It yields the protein CASSYWQITDTQYF.

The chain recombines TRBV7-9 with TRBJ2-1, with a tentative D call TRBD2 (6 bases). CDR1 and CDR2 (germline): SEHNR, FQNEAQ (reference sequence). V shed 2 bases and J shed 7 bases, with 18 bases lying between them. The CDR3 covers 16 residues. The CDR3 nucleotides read TGTGCCAGCAGCTTACTACGGGAGTGGGGCCCTAATGAGCAGTTCTTC. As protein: CASSLLREWGPNEQFF.

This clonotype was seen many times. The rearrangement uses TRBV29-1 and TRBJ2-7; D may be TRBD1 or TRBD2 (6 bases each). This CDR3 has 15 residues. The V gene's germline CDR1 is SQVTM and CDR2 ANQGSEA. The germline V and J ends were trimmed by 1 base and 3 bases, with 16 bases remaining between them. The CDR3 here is CSVEAGPRGLYEQYF. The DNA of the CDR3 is TGCAGCGTTGAAGCGGGCCCTCGGGGGCTCTACGAGCAGTACTTC.

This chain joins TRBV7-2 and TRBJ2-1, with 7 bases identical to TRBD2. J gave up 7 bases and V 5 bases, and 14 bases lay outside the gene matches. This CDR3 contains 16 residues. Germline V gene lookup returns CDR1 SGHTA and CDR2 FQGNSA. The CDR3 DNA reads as TGTGCCAGCAGCCGCCTCGGAGCGGGATTGAGGAATGAGCAGTTCTTC. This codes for CASSRLGAGLRNEQFF.

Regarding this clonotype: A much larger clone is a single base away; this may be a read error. CDR3 in DNA: TGTGCCAGCAGCCTCGAAGGTAGCAGGTACAATGAGCAGTTCTTC. Protein product: CASSLEGSRYNEQFF. The chain is built from TRBV6-2 or TRBV6-3 and TRBJ2-1; D unresolved. CDR3 length: 15 residues. CDR1 and CDR2 (germline): MNHEY, SVGEGT. V was cut by 6 bases and J by 4 bases, with 16 bases left in between.

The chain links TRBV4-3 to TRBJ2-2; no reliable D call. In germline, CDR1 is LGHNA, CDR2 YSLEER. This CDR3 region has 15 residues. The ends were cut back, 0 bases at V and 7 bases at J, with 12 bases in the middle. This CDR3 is CASSQEVLPSGELFF. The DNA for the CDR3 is TGCGCCAGCAGCCAAGAAGTACTACCGAGCGGGGAGCTGTTTTTT.

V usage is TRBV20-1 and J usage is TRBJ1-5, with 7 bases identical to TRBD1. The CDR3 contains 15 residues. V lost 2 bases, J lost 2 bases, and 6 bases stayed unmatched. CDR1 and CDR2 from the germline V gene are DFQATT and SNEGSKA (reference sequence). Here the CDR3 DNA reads TGCAGTGCTAGATCAACTGGACAGGGCAATCAGCCCCAGCATTTT. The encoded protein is CSARSTGQGNQPQHF.

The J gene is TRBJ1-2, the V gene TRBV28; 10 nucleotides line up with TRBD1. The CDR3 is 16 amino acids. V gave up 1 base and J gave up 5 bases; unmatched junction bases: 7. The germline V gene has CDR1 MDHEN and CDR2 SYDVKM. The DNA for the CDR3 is TGTGCCAGCAGTTTATTCTCCCCGGGACAGGGGTATGGCTACACCTTC. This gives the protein CASSLFSPGQGYGYTF.

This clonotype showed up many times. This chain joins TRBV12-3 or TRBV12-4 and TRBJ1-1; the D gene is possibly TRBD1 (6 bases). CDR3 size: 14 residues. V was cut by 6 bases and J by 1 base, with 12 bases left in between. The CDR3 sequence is CASSLSGANTEAFF. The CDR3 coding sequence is TGTGCCAGCAGCTTGTCAGGGGCGAACACTGAAGCTTTCTTT.

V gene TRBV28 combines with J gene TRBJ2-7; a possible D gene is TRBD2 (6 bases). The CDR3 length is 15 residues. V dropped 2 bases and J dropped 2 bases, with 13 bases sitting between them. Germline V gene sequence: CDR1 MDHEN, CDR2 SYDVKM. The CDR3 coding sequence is TGTGCCAGCAGTTTACCCCTTGCGGGGACCTACGAGCAGTACTTC. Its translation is CASSLPLAGTYEQYF.

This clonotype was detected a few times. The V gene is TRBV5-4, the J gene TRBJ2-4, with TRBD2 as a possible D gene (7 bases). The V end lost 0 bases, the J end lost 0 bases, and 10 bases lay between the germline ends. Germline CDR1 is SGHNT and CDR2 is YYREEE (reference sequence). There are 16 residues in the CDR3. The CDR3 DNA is TGTGCCAGCAGCTTGGAGGGGGGGCAAGCCAAAAACATTCAGTACTTC. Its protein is CASSLEGGQAKNIQYF. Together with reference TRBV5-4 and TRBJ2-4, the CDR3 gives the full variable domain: ETGVTQSPTHLIKTRGQQVTLRCSSQSGHNTVSWYQQALGQGPQFIFQYYREEENGRGNFPPRFSGLQFPNYSSELNVNALELDDSALYLCASSLEGGQAKNIQYFGAGTRLSVL.

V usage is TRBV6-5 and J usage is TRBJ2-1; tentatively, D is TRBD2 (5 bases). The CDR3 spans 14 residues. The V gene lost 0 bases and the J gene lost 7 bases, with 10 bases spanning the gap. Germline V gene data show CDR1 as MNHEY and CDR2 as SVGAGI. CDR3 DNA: TGTGCCAGCAGTTACTCGCGAGGGCTGAATGAGCAGTTCTTC. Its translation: CASSYSRGLNEQFF.

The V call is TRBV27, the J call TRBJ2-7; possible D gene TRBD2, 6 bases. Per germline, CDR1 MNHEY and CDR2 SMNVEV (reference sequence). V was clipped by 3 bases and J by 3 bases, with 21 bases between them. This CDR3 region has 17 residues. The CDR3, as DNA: TGTGCCAGCAGTTTTGCCGGAGGACTACCGGGATTCTACGAGCAGTACTTC. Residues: CASSFAGGLPGFYEQYF.

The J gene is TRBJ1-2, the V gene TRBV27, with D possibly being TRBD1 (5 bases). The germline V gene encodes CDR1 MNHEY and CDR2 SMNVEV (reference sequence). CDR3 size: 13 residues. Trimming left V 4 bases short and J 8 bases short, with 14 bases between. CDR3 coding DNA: TGTGCCAGCAGTTCATACCAGGGATCCGGCTACACCTTC. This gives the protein CASSSYQGSGYTF.